The rows below give T cell receptor beta chains drawn from one sample of a study of glioma-infiltrating T cells after dendritic cell vaccination. Repertoires were generated with immunoSEQ multiplex PCR, while TCRdb's copy carries only in-frame clones and drops some. The sample holds about 100,000 clones, 75% to 85% seen once. This specimen consisted of blood, obtained before dendritic cell vaccination. Receptors originate from a human donor with glioblastoma. Each CDR3 is given with its conserved first and last residue. Size is omitted from some rows. Given values are once, few, many or a class for expanded clones.

J: TRBJ1-1; size: NA; V: TRBV11-1; CDR3: CASSFHPRDTEAFF
J: TRBJ1-1; size: few; V: TRBV19; CDR3: CAIWNRAATEAFF
J: TRBJ2-1; size: NA; V: TRBV27; CDR3: CASSGGTDLGSVEQFF
J: TRBJ2-7; size: NA; V: TRBV5-6; CDR3: CASSSGSPTYEQYF
J: TRBJ2-5; size: NA; V: TRBV11-2; CDR3: CASSLRPGPPETQYF
J: TRBJ2-5; size: NA; V: TRBV19; CDR3: CASSIGGTRRETQYF
J: TRBJ2-3; size: once; V: TRBV4-1; CDR3: CASRGGPSFTDTQYF
J: TRBJ1-2; size: many; V: TRBV4-1; CDR3: CASSQDLGTGGASGYTF
J: TRBJ2-5; size: NA; V: TRBV4-1; CDR3: CASSQDLFLAGSGQETQYF
J: TRBJ2-6; size: NA; V: TRBV5-3; CDR3: CARSVPGALPYSGANVLTF
J: TRBJ1-6; size: once; V: TRBV5-1; CDR3: CASSLVVHSPLHF
J: TRBJ2-3; size: NA; V: TRBV29-1; CDR3: CSVVRGPNTDTQYF